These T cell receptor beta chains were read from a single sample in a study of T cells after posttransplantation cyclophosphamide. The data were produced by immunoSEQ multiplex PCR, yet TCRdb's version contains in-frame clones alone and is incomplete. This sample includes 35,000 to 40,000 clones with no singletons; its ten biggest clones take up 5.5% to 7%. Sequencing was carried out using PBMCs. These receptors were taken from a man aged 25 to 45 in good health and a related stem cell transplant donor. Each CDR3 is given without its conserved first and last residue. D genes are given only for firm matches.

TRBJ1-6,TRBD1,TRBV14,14,ASSLRQGAYNSPLH
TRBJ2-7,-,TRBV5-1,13,ASSLVATVNYEQY
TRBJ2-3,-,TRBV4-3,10,ASSWVGDTQY
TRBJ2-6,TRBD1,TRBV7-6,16,ASSLGGTGGSGANVLT
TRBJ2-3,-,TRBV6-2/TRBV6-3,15,ASSYKQKRVSTDTQY
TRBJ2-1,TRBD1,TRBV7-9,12,ASSTRTGLGEQF
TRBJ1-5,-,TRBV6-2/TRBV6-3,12,ASNGGGWSQPQH
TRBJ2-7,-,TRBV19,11,ASSIYRGYEQY
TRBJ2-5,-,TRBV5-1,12,ASSPDREGGTQY
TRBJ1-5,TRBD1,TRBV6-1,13,ASILTGGWDQPQH
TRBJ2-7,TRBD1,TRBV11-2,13,ASSVYRDRVYEQY
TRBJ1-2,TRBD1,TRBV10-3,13,AISLDRGAFYGYT
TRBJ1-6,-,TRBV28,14,ASSSSGQGLPGTLH
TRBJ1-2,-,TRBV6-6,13,ASSYRQALLYGYT
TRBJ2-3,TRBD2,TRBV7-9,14,ASSAHSGGAEDTQY
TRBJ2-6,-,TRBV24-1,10,ATSDSSNVLT
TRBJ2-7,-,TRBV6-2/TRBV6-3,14,ASRPRTGRDSYEQY
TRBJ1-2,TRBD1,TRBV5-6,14,ASSPPHRGEDYGYT
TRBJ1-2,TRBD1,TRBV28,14,ASSSSGTGGYYGYT
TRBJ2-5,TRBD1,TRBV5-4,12,ASSRGQGQETQY
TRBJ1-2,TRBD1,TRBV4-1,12,ASSQAGTGYGYT
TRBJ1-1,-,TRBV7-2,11,ASSLGGTTEAF
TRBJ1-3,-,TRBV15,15,ATSREIQGGSGNTIY
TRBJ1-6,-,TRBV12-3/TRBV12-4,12,ASSVGDINSPLH
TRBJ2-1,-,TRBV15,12,ATSPGNGANEQF
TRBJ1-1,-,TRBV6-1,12,ASSRTALNTEAF
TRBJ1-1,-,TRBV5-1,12,ASSFKGLDTEAF
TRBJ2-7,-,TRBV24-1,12,ATSDTNEVAEQY
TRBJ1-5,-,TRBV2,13,ASSEGRGVNQPQH
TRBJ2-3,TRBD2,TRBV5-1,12,ASGESGGRDTQY
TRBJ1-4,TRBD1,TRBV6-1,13,ASSGRQGRDEKLF
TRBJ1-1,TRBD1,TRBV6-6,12,ASSYRDRYTEAF
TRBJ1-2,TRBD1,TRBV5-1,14,ASSLEERGRRYGYT
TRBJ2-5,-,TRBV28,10,ASSGGGETQY
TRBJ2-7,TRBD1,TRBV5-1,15,ASSGGSGQGGTYEQY
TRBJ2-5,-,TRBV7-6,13,ASSLGTFTQETQY
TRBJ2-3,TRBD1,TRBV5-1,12,ASRTGPNTDTQY
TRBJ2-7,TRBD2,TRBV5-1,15,ASSLALAGESSYEQY
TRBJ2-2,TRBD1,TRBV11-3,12,ASSTTGLAGELF
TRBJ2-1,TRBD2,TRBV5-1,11,ASRYGLAHEQF
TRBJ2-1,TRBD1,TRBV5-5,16,ASSLGDRGRRQYNEQF
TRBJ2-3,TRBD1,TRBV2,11,ASTGDREGTQY
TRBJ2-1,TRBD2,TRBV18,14,ASSLKTSGAYNEQF
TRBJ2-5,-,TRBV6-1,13,ASSESRGLQETQY